This T cell receptor (beta chain) was identified in a study of blood T cell repertoires in COVID-19. The wider study: The United States, Italy and Spain supplied acute and convalescent COVID-19 samples.

Authors' methods: Amplification with reference gene primers provided the estimates of nucleated cell counts. TCRdb keeps only in-frame clones here, not all; method: immunoSEQ multiplex PCR. The V and J calls and clone size are taken from that table; D and trimming were inferred from the DNA. The data contain approximately 150,000 clones, about 80% of them singletons. Trimming removed 3 bases at V and 6 bases at J, with 13 bases between. The CDR3 consists of 14 residues. In germline, CDR1 is LGHDT, CDR2 YNNKEL (reference sequence). The sequence was collected from a human donor in a cohort sampled during active COVID-19. The chain employs TRBV3-1 (or the pseudogene TRBV3-2) and TRBJ2-3; D is perhaps TRBD1 (7 bases). The sequenced sample was peripheral blood. CDR3: CASSHWQGGDTQYF. Written as DNA, the CDR3 is TGTGCCAGCAGCCACTGGCAGGGGGGCGATACGCAGTATTTT.